The rows below give T cell receptor beta chains drawn from one sample of a study of human T cells and chemical hapten exposure. MiXCR, applied by TCRdb to the RACE reads, yields one record per CDR3 protein. The sample shows around 130,000 distinct CDR3 sequences, roughly 12% of them seen only once. The source material was whole blood, sampled in connection with sensitization to the hapten diphenylcyclopropenone (DPC). Source of these receptors: a woman aged 45-65 years with alopecia areata. Some clones in this sample may be carry-over from other donors' samples. Each CDR3 is given with its conserved first and last residue. Each record gives: clone size, D gene, J gene, V gene, CDR3 length, CDR3 protein, CDR3 DNA. A D gene is named only where the DNA matches it firmly. For some rows the clone size is stated as once, few or many, or as a class when expanded; others skip it.

size: .
D: TRBD2
J: TRBJ2-7
V: TRBV29-1
length: 15
CDR3: CSVASSGRVVDEQYF
DNA: TGCAGCGTTGCGTCTAGCGGGAGGGTTGTCGACGAGCAGTACTTC

size: many
D: .
J: TRBJ2-5
V: TRBV7-9
length: 14
CDR3: CASSFLTPQETQYF
DNA: TGTGCCAGCAGCTTTCTCACCCCACAAGAGACCCAGTACTTC

size: .
D: TRBD2
J: TRBJ2-7
V: TRBV18
length: 14
CDR3: CASSPSGSSPEQYF
DNA: TGTGCCAGCTCACCAAGCGGGAGCAGTCCCGAGCAGTACTTC

size: .
D: TRBD1
J: TRBJ1-2
V: TRBV29-1
length: 14
CDR3: CSARTGDVWRGYTF
DNA: TGCAGCGCCAGGACAGGGGATGTGTGGAGAGGCTACACCTTC

size: .
D: .
J: TRBJ2-3
V: TRBV5-1
length: 17
CDR3: CASSLVWAGSGTDTQYF
DNA: TGCGCCAGCAGCTTGGTTTGGGCGGGAAGTGGCACAGATACGCAGTATTTT

size: many
D: TRBD1
J: TRBJ1-5
V: TRBV18
length: 16
CDR3: CASSPRMGQGGQPQHF
DNA: TGTGCCAGCTCACCACGTATGGGACAGGGGGGTCAGCCCCAGCATTTT

size: many
D: .
J: TRBJ2-7
V: TRBV7-2
length: 14
CDR3: CASSFTTTSYEQYF
DNA: TGTGCCAGCAGCTTTACGACTACGTCCTACGAGCAGTACTTC

size: .
D: TRBD2
J: TRBJ2-2
V: TRBV6-1
length: 17
CDR3: CASSGSGEGLVGGELFF
DNA: TGTGCCAGCAGTGGTAGCGGGGAAGGTCTCGTCGGCGGGGAGCTGTTTTTT

size: few
D: .
J: TRBJ2-1
V: TRBV7-9
length: 15
CDR3: CASSIDGGPYNEQFF
DNA: TGTGCCAGCAGCATTGATGGGGGCCCCTACAATGAGCAGTTCTTC

size: many
D: .
J: TRBJ1-5
V: TRBV19
length: 15
CDR3: CASSIVSYAGQPQHF
DNA: TGTGCCAGTAGTATAGTCTCCTACGCAGGTCAGCCCCAGCATTTT

size: many
D: .
J: TRBJ2-3
V: TRBV5-1
length: 15
CDR3: CASSFQGTPTDTQYF
DNA: TGCGCCAGCAGCTTCCAAGGGACTCCCACAGATACGCAGTATTTT

size: few
D: .
J: TRBJ2-5
V: TRBV7-2
length: 14
CDR3: CASRQGRPIGTQYF
DNA: TGTGCCAGCAGACAGGGTCGGCCGATTGGGACCCAGTACTTC

size: few
D: .
J: TRBJ1-2
V: TRBV23-1
length: 15
CDR3: CASSPASTACYGYTF
DNA: TGCGCCAGCAGTCCCGCCTCGACAGCGTGCTATGGCTACACCTTC

size: few
D: .
J: TRBJ2-3
V: TRBV7-6
length: 14
CDR3: CASSGVDGTDTQYF
DNA: TGTGCCAGCAGCGGCGTAGACGGCACAGATACGCAGTATTTT

size: .
D: .
J: TRBJ2-3
V: TRBV5-1
length: 14
CDR3: CASSLRGDTDTQYF
DNA: TGCGCCAGCAGCTTAAGAGGGGACACAGATACGCAGTATTTT

size: few
D: .
J: TRBJ1-1
V: TRBV7-9
length: 14
CDR3: CASSPDRYTGEAFF
DNA: TGTGCCAGCAGCCCCGACAGGTACACGGGTGAAGCTTTCTTT

size: few
D: .
J: TRBJ2-5
V: TRBV7-6
length: 15
CDR3: CASSLDPGGRETQYF
DNA: TGTGCCAGCAGCTTAGATCCAGGAGGGAGAGAGACCCAGTACTTC

size: few
D: .
J: TRBJ1-1
V: TRBV4-1
length: 15
CDR3: CASSPGIRGSTEAFF
DNA: TGCGCCAGCAGCCCGGGGATCCGGGGAAGCACTGAAGCTTTCTTT

size: many
D: TRBD1
J: TRBJ1-1
V: TRBV4-3
length: 17
CDR3: CASSQFSFGTGKLEAFF
DNA: TGCGCCAGCAGCCAATTTAGCTTCGGGACAGGAAAACTTGAAGCTTTCTTT

size: few
D: .
J: TRBJ2-1
V: TRBV4-2
length: 18
CDR3: CASSLKSLSGSSYNEQFF
DNA: TGTGCCAGCAGCCTAAAGTCCCTAAGCGGTAGCTCCTACAATGAGCAGTTCTTC

size: .
D: .
J: TRBJ2-3
V: TRBV5-1
length: 15
CDR3: CASRQQGREGDTQYF
DNA: TGCGCCAGCCGACAACAGGGTCGCGAGGGGGATACGCAGTATTTT

size: many
D: TRBD2
J: TRBJ2-1
V: TRBV5-1
length: 15
CDR3: CASSQLAGADNEQFF
DNA: TGCGCCAGCAGCCAGCTAGCGGGAGCGGACAATGAGCAGTTCTTC

size: .
D: .
J: TRBJ2-1
V: TRBV2
length: 16
CDR3: CASSEARLSAYNEQFF
DNA: TGTGCCAGCAGTGAAGCCCGGCTCTCCGCCTACAATGAGCAGTTCTTC

size: .
D: TRBD2
J: TRBJ2-1
V: TRBV4-3
length: 15
CDR3: CASSPGLALFDEQFF
DNA: TGCGCCAGCAGCCCGGGACTAGCACTCTTCGATGAGCAGTTCTTC

size: few
D: TRBD2
J: TRBJ2-1
V: TRBV20-1
length: 15
CDR3: CSANAALAGVNEQFF
DNA: TGCAGTGCTAATGCGGCACTAGCGGGAGTGAATGAGCAGTTCTTC

size: few
D: .
J: TRBJ1-3
V: TRBV20-1
length: 13
CDR3: CSARRGGGNTIYF
DNA: TGCAGTGCTCGGAGGGGGGGTGGAAACACCATATATTTT

size: .
D: .
J: TRBJ2-1
V: TRBV7-2
length: 15
CDR3: CASRGSRGEMDEQFF
DNA: TGTGCCAGCAGAGGTAGTAGGGGGGAGATGGATGAGCAGTTCTTC

size: many
D: .
J: TRBJ2-5
V: TRBV7-2
length: 16
CDR3: CASSSPGPQRGETQYF
DNA: TGTGCCAGCAGCTCTCCGGGACCCCAAAGGGGAGAGACCCAGTACTTC

size: few
D: TRBD2
J: TRBJ2-3
V: TRBV20-1
length: 13
CDR3: CSARTSGTDTQYF
DNA: TGCAGTGCCCGGACTAGCGGGACAGATACGCAGTATTTT

size: .
D: TRBD2
J: TRBJ2-7
V: TRBV20-1
length: 13
CDR3: CSAMSGTTYEQYF
DNA: TGCAGTGCTATGAGCGGGACGACCTACGAGCAGTACTTC

size: few
D: TRBD1
J: TRBJ1-1
V: TRBV24-1
length: 15
CDR3: CATSDPDKPGGAAFF
DNA: TGTGCCACCAGTGATCCCGACAAACCAGGGGGCGCAGCTTTCTTT

size: .
D: TRBD1
J: TRBJ2-1
V: TRBV11-1
length: 13
CDR3: CASGGQFDNEQFF
DNA: TGTGCCAGCGGGGGACAGTTCGACAATGAGCAGTTCTTC

size: few
D: TRBD2
J: TRBJ2-6
V: TRBV3-1
length: 20
CDR3: CASSQDILAGGYSGANVLTF
DNA: TGTGCCAGCAGCCAAGATATACTAGCGGGAGGGTACTCTGGGGCCAACGTCCTGACTTTC

size: many
D: TRBD1
J: TRBJ2-7
V: TRBV4-1
length: 14
CDR3: CASSGRDRAYEQYF
DNA: TGCGCCAGCAGCGGCCGGGACAGGGCCTACGAGCAGTACTTC

size: .
D: .
J: TRBJ2-1
V: TRBV18
length: 14
CDR3: CASSPGSPSVEQFF
DNA: TGTGCCAGCTCACCAGGTAGCCCTAGCGTTGAGCAGTTCTTC

size: .
D: TRBD1
J: TRBJ2-7
V: TRBV2
length: 16
CDR3: CASSEASRDRYYEQYF
DNA: TGTGCCAGCAGTGAAGCCAGTAGGGACAGGTATTACGAGCAGTACTTC

size: few
D: TRBD1
J: TRBJ2-7
V: TRBV18
length: 15
CDR3: CASSPPTGRSGEQYF
DNA: TGTGCCAGCTCACCACCGACAGGGAGATCGGGGGAGCAGTACTTC

size: few
D: TRBD1
J: TRBJ2-5
V: TRBV3-1
length: 16
CDR3: CASSGSGTGYLETQYF
DNA: TGTGCCAGCAGCGGCTCCGGGACAGGGTACTTAGAGACCCAGTACTTC

size: .
D: TRBD2
J: TRBJ2-1
V: TRBV7-2
length: 15
CDR3: CASLGLAGGRDEQFF
DNA: TGTGCCAGCTTGGGGCTAGCGGGGGGAAGGGATGAGCAGTTCTTC

size: many
D: .
J: TRBJ2-3
V: TRBV10-3
length: 14
CDR3: CASRPGTSTDTQYF
DNA: TGTGCCAGCAGGCCCGGGACTAGCACAGATACGCAGTATTTT

size: many
D: TRBD2
J: TRBJ2-1
V: TRBV5-4
length: 14
CDR3: CASSLRGGYNEQFF
DNA: TGTGCCAGCAGCTTGCGGGGGGGATACAATGAGCAGTTCTTC

size: few
D: TRBD1
J: TRBJ2-1
V: TRBV9
length: 13
CDR3: CASSEQGDNEQFF
DNA: TGTGCCAGCAGCGAACAGGGGGACAATGAGCAGTTCTTC

size: many
D: .
J: TRBJ1-5
V: TRBV29-1
length: 13
CDR3: CSVGQGSNQPQHF
DNA: TGCAGCGTTGGGCAGGGGAGCAATCAGCCCCAGCATTTT

size: .
D: .
J: TRBJ1-6
V: TRBV25-1
length: 17
CDR3: CASSEGRRGHVNSPLHF
DNA: TGTGCCAGCAGTGAAGGCAGGAGGGGCCATGTAAATTCACCCCTCCACTTT

size: .
D: TRBD2
J: TRBJ2-1
V: TRBV4-1
length: 17
CDR3: CASSQALAGGPYNEQFF
DNA: TGCGCCAGCAGCCAAGCCCTAGCGGGAGGGCCCTACAATGAGCAGTTCTTC

size: .
D: .
J: TRBJ1-5
V: TRBV6-2/TRBV6-3
length: 14
CDR3: CASREGRMNQPQHF
DNA: TGTGCCAGCAGGGAAGGTCGGATGAATCAGCCCCAGCATTTT

size: many
D: TRBD2
J: TRBJ2-2
V: TRBV7-9
length: 14
CDR3: CASSSSGHTGELFF
DNA: TGTGCCAGCAGCTCTAGCGGCCACACCGGGGAGCTGTTTTTT

size: few
D: .
J: TRBJ2-7
V: TRBV2
length: 14
CDR3: CASLLAQNAYEQYF
DNA: TGTGCCAGCCTGTTGGCCCAAAACGCCTACGAGCAGTACTTC